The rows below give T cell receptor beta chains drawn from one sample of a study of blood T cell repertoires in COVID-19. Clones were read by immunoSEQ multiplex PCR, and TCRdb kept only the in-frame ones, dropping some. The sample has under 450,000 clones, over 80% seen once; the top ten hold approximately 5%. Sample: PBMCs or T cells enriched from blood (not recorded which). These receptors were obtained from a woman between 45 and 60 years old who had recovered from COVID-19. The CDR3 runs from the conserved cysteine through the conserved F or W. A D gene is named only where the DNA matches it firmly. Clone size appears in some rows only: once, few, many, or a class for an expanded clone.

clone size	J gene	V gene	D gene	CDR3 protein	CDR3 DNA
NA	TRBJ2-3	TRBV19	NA	CASNEGITDTQYF	TGTGCCAGTAACGAGGGAATCACAGATACGCAGTATTTT
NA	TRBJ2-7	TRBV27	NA	CASSPTGPYEQYF	TGTGCCAGCAGCCCGACAGGCCCCTACGAGCAGTACTTC
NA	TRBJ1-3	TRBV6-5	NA	CASSYRGSGNTIYF	TGTGCCAGCAGTTACAGGGGCTCTGGAAACACCATATATTTT
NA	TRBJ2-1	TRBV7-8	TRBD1	CASSLSIPGQNYNEQFF	TGTGCCAGCAGCTTATCCATCCCGGGACAGAACTACAATGAGCAGTTCTTC
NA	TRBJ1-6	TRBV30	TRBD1	CAWTPGQGDSPLHF	TGTGCCTGGACTCCGGGACAGGGGGATTCACCCCTCCACTTT
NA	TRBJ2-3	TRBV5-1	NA	CASSEGNTDSLADTQYF	TGCGCCAGCAGCGAAGGAAACACGGACTCGCTCGCAGATACGCAGTATTTT
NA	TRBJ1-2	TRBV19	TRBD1	CASSIGQGYADGYTF	TGTGCCAGTAGTATAGGACAGGGATACGCTGATGGCTACACCTTC
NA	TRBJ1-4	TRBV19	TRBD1	CASTPGTGGRTNEKLFF	TGTGCCAGTACCCCAGGGACAGGGGGCAGGACTAATGAAAAACTGTTTTTT
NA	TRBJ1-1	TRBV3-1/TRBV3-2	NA	CASTPRQGPTAEAFF	TGTGCCAGCACCCCGAGGCAGGGGCCGACCGCTGAAGCTTTCTTT
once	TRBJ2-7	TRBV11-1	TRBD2	CASSILAGGIREQYF	TGTGCCAGCAGCATTCTAGCGGGGGGGATTCGCGAGCAGTACTTC
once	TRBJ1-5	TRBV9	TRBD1	CASSEGTVAQPQHF	TGTGCCAGCAGCGAGGGGACAGTGGCTCAGCCCCAGCATTTT
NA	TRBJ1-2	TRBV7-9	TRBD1	CASSLIETGGRGYTF	TGTGCCAGCAGCTTAATTGAGACAGGGGGCCGTGGCTACACCTTC
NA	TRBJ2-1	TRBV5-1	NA	CASSPDRRDSYNEQFF	TGCGCCAGCAGCCCCGACCGGAGAGATTCCTACAATGAGCAGTTCTTC
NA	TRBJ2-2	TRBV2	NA	CASSDGQIFTGELFF	TGTGCCAGCAGTGATGGACAGATATTCACCGGGGAGCTGTTTTTT
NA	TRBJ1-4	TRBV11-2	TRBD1	CASSPRTGDVEKLFF	TGTGCCAGCAGCCCCCGGACAGGGGATGTTGAAAAACTGTTTTTT
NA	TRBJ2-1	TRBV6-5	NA	CASMRAGNNEQFF	TGTGCCAGCATGCGAGCAGGGAACAATGAGCAGTTCTTC
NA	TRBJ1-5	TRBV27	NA	CASSLFQAHQPQHF	TGTGCCAGCAGTTTATTCCAGGCTCATCAGCCCCAGCATTTT
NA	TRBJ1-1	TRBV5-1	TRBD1	CASSPNTGAGVEAFF	TGCGCCAGCAGCCCTAATACAGGGGCGGGCGTTGAAGCTTTCTTT
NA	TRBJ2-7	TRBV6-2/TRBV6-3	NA	CASSPSYEQYF	TGTGCCAGCAGTCCCAGCTACGAGCAGTACTTC
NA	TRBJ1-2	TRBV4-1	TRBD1	CASSLGTAFTRYGYTF	TGCGCCAGCAGCTTGGGGACAGCTTTCACCCGCTATGGCTACACCTTC
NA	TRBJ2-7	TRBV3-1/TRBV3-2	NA	CASSLLAVSYEQYF	TGTGCCAGCAGCCTCTTAGCGGTCTCCTACGAGCAGTACTTC
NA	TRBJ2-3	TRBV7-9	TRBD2	CASSFWEGPSTDTQYF	TGTGCCAGCAGCTTTTGGGAGGGACCTTCCACAGATACGCAGTATTTT
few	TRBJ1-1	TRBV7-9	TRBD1	CASSANLLTGAKNTEAFF	TGTGCCAGCAGCGCTAACTTATTGACAGGGGCGAAGAACACTGAAGCTTTCTTT
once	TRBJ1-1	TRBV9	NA	CASTSMTALNTEAFF	TGTGCCAGCACCTCGATGACAGCCCTGAACACTGAAGCTTTCTTT
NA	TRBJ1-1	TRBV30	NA	CAWSVGVGYEAFF	TGTGCCTGGAGTGTAGGGGTAGGATATGAAGCTTTCTTT
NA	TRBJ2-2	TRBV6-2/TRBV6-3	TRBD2	CASSYRSGRTTGELFF	TGTGCCAGCAGTTATCGGAGCGGGAGGACGACCGGGGAGCTGTTTTTT
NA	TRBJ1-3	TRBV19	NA	CASTTILGPGNTIYF	TGTGCCAGTACCACGATTTTGGGGCCGGGAAACACCATATATTTT
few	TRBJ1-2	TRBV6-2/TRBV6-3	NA	CASSSPSVHYGYTF	TGTGCCAGCAGCTCCCCCTCGGTACACTATGGCTACACCTTC
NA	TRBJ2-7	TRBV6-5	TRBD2	CASSYSREAPYEQYF	TGTGCCAGCAGTTACTCACGGGAGGCCCCCTACGAGCAGTACTTC
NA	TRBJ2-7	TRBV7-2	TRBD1	CASSLEVVGQGSYEQYF	TGTGCCAGCAGCTTAGAGGTCGTTGGACAGGGGTCCTACGAGCAGTACTTC
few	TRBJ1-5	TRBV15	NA	CATSRGDRSNQPQHF	TGTGCCACCAGCAGAGGCGACAGGAGCAATCAGCCCCAGCATTTT
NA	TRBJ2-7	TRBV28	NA	CASRVGLAYEQYF	TGTGCCAGCAGGGTGGGACTTGCCTACGAGCAGTACTTC
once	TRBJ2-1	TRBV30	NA	CAWSKRKEEINRNEQFF	TGTGCCTGGAGTAAGAGGAAAGAGGAGATTAATAGAAATGAGCAGTTCTTC
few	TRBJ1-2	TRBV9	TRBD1	CASSDPGQNYGYTF	TGTGCCAGCAGCGACCCGGGACAGAACTATGGCTACACCTTC
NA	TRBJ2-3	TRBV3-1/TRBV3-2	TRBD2	CASRPSGGTGFTQYF	TGTGCCAGCAGGCCTAGCGGGGGGACCGGTTTCACGCAGTATTTT
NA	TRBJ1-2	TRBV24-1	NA	CATSDSTGNGYTF	TGTGCCACCAGTGATTCTACAGGGAATGGCTACACCTTC
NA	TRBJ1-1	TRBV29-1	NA	CSVEKGSGVAFF	TGCAGCGTTGAAAAGGGGAGCGGGGTGGCTTTCTTT
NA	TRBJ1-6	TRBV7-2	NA	CASSLMVAAVNSPLHF	TGTGCCAGCAGCTTAATGGTGGCCGCAGTTAATTCACCCCTCCACTTT
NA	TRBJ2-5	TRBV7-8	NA	CASSFQRVGETQYF	TGTGCCAGCAGCTTTCAGCGGGTGGGGGAGACCCAGTACTTC
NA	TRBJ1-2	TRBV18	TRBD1	CASSLRTGTEGGYTF	TGTGCCAGCTCACTGCGAACTGGGACAGAAGGTGGCTACACCTTC
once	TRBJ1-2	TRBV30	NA	CAWSFGTGNYGYTF	TGTGCCTGGAGTTTCGGAACAGGGAACTATGGCTACACCTTC
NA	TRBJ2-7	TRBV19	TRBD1	CASSTPGGAYEQYF	TGTGCCAGTAGTACCCCAGGGGGAGCTTACGAGCAGTACTTC
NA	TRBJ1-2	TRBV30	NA	CAWLMVGIQGSSPNYGYTF	TGTGCCTGGTTGATGGTGGGGATACAGGGATCTTCCCCTAACTATGGCTACACCTTC
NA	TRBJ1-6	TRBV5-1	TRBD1	CASSPQGTGLSPLHF	TGCGCCAGCAGCCCGCAAGGGACAGGGCTATCACCCCTCCACTTT
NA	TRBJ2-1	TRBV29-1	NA	CSVEGHEQFF	TGCAGCGTTGAAGGGCATGAGCAGTTCTTC
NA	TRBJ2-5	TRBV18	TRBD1	CASSPRNRGSQETQYF	TGTGCCAGCTCACCCAGAAACAGGGGTTCCCAAGAGACCCAGTACTTC
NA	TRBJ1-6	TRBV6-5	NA	CASSSGAGSYNSPLHF	TGTGCCAGCAGTTCAGGGGCCGGCTCCTATAATTCACCCCTCCACTTT
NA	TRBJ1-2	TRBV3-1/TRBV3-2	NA	CASSQDPRSPLPPNYGYTF	TGTGCCAGCAGCCAAGATCCGCGGTCTCCCCTACCCCCTAACTATGGCTACACCTTC
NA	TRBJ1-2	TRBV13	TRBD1	CASSLGPVRLRTGLKEDYGYTF	TGTGCCAGCAGCTTAGGCCCCGTCCGGCTGCGGACAGGCTTAAAGGAAGACTATGGCTACACCTTC
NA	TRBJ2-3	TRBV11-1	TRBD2	CASSLGLAGYTDTQYF	TGTGCCAGCAGCTTAGGACTAGCGGGGTACACAGATACGCAGTATTTT
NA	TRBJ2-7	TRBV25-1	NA	CASSENGGGWGGGEQYF	TGTGCCAGCAGTGAAAATGGAGGAGGGTGGGGTGGTGGCGAGCAGTACTTC
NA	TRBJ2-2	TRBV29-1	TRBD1	CSARDSGTNTGELFF	TGCAGCGCCCGGGACAGCGGCACGAACACCGGGGAGCTGTTTTTT
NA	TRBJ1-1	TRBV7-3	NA	CASSSDRGTEAFF	TGTGCCAGCAGCTCCGACCGGGGAACTGAAGCTTTCTTT
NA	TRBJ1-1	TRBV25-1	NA	CASAQGSTEAFF	TGTGCCAGCGCCCAGGGATCCACTGAAGCTTTCTTT
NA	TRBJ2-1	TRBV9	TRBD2	CASSVGGGTNEQFF	TGTGCCAGCAGCGTAGGGGGAGGGACCAATGAGCAGTTCTTC
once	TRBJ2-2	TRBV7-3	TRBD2	CASSLIPLLAGKNTGELFF	TGTGCCAGCAGCTTAATCCCTTTACTAGCGGGCAAGAACACCGGGGAGCTGTTTTTT
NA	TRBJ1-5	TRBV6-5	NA	CASSYSGQSNQPQHF	TGTGCCAGCAGTTACTCGGGACAAAGCAATCAGCCCCAGCATTTT
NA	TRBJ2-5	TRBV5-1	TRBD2	CASSPALGGAQVRQETQYF	TGCGCCAGCAGCCCTGCCTTGGGAGGGGCGCAGGTCAGGCAAGAGACCCAGTACTTC
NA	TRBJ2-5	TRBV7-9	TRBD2	CASSAGGETQYF	TGTGCCAGCAGCGCGGGGGGAGAGACCCAGTACTTC